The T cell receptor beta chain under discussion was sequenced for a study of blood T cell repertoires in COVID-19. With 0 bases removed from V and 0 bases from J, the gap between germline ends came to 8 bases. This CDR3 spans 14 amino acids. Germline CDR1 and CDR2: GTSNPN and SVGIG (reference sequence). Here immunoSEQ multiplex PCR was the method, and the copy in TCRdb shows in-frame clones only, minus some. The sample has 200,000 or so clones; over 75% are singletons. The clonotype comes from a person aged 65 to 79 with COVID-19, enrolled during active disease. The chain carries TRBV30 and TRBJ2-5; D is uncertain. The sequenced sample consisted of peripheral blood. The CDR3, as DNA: TGTGCCTGGAGTGTATACCAGTACCAAGAGACCCAGTACTTC. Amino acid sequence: CAWSVYQYQETQYF.